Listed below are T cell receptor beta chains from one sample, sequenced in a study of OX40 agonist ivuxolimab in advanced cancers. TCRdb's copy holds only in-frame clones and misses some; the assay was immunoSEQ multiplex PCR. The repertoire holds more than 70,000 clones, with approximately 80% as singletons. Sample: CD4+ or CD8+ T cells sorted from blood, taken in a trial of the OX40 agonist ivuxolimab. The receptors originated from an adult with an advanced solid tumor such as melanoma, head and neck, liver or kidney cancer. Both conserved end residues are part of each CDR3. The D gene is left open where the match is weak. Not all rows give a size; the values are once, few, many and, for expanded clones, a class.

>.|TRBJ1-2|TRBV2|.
CASSVGAPRVYGYTF
TGTGCCAGCAGTGTCGGGGCCCCGAGGGTGTATGGCTACACCTTC
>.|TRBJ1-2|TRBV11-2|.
CASSGRSRSNYGYTF
TGTGCCAGCAGTGGACGGTCAAGAAGTAACTATGGCTACACCTTC
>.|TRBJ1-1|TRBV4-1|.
CASSHTGWSNTEAFF
TGCGCCAGCAGCCACACAGGGTGGTCAAACACTGAAGCTTTCTTT
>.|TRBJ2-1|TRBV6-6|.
CASSYSSIIDEQFF
TGTGCCAGCAGTTACTCAAGTATTATCGATGAGCAGTTCTTC
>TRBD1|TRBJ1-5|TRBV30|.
CAWSAPGQYNQPQHF
TGTGCCTGGAGTGCTCCGGGACAGTATAATCAGCCCCAGCATTTT
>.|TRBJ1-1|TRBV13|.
CASSLVLGKKNTEAFF
TGTGCCAGCAGCTTAGTCTTAGGGAAAAAAAACACTGAAGCTTTCTTT
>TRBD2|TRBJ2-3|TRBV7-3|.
CASSLRGLAGGRITDTQYF
TGTGCCAGCAGCTTAAGAGGGCTAGCGGGAGGCCGAATCACAGATACGCAGTATTTT
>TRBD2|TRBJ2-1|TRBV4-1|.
CASSQVGGGISYNEQFF
TGCGCCAGCAGCCAAGTCGGGGGGGGCATCTCCTACAATGAGCAGTTCTTC
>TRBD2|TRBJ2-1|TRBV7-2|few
CASRHGTSGRRRGNEQFF
TGTGCCAGCAGACACGGGACTAGCGGGCGACGGAGGGGAAATGAGCAGTTCTTC
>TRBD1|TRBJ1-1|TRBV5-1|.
CASSLGDRAEAFF
TGCGCCAGCAGCTTGGGGGACAGAGCTGAAGCTTTCTTT
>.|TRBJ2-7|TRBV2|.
CASRRGSYEQYF
TGTGCCAGCAGGAGGGGGTCCTACGAGCAGTACTTC
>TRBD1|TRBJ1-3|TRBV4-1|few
CASSQEITGGGNTIYF
TGCGCCAGCAGCCAAGAGATTACAGGGGGTGGAAACACCATATATTTT
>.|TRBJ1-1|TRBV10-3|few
CAISESQDLNTEAFF
TGTGCCATCAGTGAGTCTCAGGACCTGAACACTGAAGCTTTCTTT
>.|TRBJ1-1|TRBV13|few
CASRRRANTEAFF
TGTGCCAGCAGGCGACGAGCTAACACTGAAGCTTTCTTT
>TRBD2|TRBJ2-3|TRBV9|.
CASSDGRAPDTQYF
TGTGCCAGCAGCGACGGGAGGGCCCCAGATACGCAGTATTTT
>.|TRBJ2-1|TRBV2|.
CASSVNGVNEQFF
TGTGCCAGCAGCGTTAACGGGGTCAATGAGCAGTTCTTC
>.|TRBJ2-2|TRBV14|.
CASSLGRNTGELFF
TGTGCCAGCAGCCTGGGACGGAACACCGGGGAGCTGTTTTTT
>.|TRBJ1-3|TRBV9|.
CASSVAGLGTGNTIYF
TGTGCCAGCAGCGTAGCGGGACTTGGAACTGGAAACACCATATATTTT
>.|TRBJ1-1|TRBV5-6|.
CASSFRTGPAFF
TGTGCCAGCAGCTTTCGGACTGGGCCGGCTTTCTTT
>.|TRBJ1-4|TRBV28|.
CASTQWVRSEKLFF
TGTGCCAGCACCCAGTGGGTCCGCAGTGAAAAACTGTTTTTT
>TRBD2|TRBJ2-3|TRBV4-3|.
CASSQDVREGTDTQYF
TGCGCCAGCAGCCAAGATGTACGGGAGGGCACAGATACGCAGTATTTT
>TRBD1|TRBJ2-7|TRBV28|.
CASSLSPPTGAEQYF
TGTGCCAGCAGTTTGTCACCCCCTACAGGGGCCGAGCAGTACTTC
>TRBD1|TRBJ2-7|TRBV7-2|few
CASSVMGQGTREQYF
TGTGCCAGCAGCGTAATGGGACAGGGGACACGCGAGCAGTACTTC
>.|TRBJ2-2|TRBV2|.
CASSERRSPGELFF
TGTGCCAGCAGCGAACGACGGAGTCCCGGGGAGCTGTTTTTT
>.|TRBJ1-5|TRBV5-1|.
CASSFDGGRGGQPQHF
TGCGCCAGCAGCTTCGACGGCGGTAGGGGCGGTCAGCCCCAGCATTTT
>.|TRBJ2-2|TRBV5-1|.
CASSLAGPGPFF
TGCGCCAGCAGCTTGGCTGGCCCAGGCCCGTTTTTT
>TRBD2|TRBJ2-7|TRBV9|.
CASSPGLAASYEQYF
TGTGCCAGCTCCCCCGGACTAGCGGCCTCCTACGAGCAGTACTTC
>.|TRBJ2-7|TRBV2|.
CASRAVKGSEQYF
TGTGCCAGCAGGGCCGTTAAGGGGAGCGAGCAGTACTTC
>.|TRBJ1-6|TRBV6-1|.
CASSEVNSQNNSPLHF
TGTGCCAGCAGTGAAGTTAACAGCCAGAATAATTCACCCCTCCACTTT
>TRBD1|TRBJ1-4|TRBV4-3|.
CASSHTGGGEKLFF
TGCGCCAGCAGCCACACAGGGGGCGGGGAAAAACTGTTTTTT
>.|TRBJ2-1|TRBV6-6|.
CASSPDRLGNEQFF
TGTGCCAGCAGCCCCGACAGGTTGGGGAATGAGCAGTTCTTC
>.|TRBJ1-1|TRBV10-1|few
CASSDLLTEAFF
TGCGCCAGCAGTGACCTGCTCACTGAAGCTTTCTTT
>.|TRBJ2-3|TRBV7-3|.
CASSQSGSTDTQYF
TGTGCCAGCAGCCAAAGCGGAAGCACAGATACGCAGTATTTT
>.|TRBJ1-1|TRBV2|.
CASGKGGTANTEAFF
TGTGCCAGCGGAAAGGGCGGGACCGCTAACACTGAAGCTTTCTTT
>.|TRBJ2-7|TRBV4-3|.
CASSQAPGSEQYF
TGCGCCAGCAGCCAAGCCCCGGGGTCCGAGCAGTACTTC